The 6 T cell receptor beta chains presented below share a single source sample, sequenced in a study of blood T cell repertoires in COVID-19. Assay used: immunoSEQ multiplex PCR; TCRdb lists only in-frame clones, some missing. Among fewer than 350,000 clones listed, approximately 90% were seen once. The source material was peripheral blood. The receptors were sampled from a man aged 35 to 55 with acute or convalescent COVID-19.

This chain links TRBV11-2 with TRBJ1-5; possibly TRBD1 for D (5 bases). Looked up from germline, CDR1 is SGHAT and CDR2 is FQNNGV. V gave up 1 base and J gave up 4 bases, with 8 bases separating them. This CDR3 region has 14 residues. This chain's CDR3 is CASSLGSGNQPQHF. In nucleotides, the CDR3 is TGTGCCAGCAGCTTAGGTTCAGGGAATCAGCCCCAGCATTTT.

V usage is TRBV21-1 and J usage is TRBJ1-5; the listed D gene, TRBD1, was not tested against the DNA. TRBV21-1 has pseudogene status. The CDR3 length is 12 residues. CDR3 protein: CASGTANQPQHF. Written as DNA, the CDR3 is TGTGCCAGCGGGACAGCTAATCAGCCCCAGCATTTT.

The CDR3 loop reads CAWSADSNTEAFF. DNA for the CDR3: TGTGCCTGGAGTGCAGACTCGAACACTGAAGCTTTCTTT. The V gene is TRBV30, the J gene TRBJ1-1; unclear D gene. Per germline, CDR1 GTSNPN and CDR2 SVGIG (reference sequence). The V end was cut by 1 base, the J end by 1 base, with 7 bases between. The CDR3 runs to 13 residues.

V usage is TRBV5-1 and J usage is TRBJ1-2; maybe TRBD1 (6 bases). Trimming stripped 2 bases from V and 3 bases from J, with 11 bases between. The CDR3 is 14 residues long. Germline V CDR1 and CDR2: SGHRS, YFSETQ. The CDR3 region has the DNA TGCGCCAGCAGCTTCGGGGGGGCAGACTATGGCTACACCTTC. Protein: CASSFGGADYGYTF. Supplemented by reference TRBV5-1 and TRBJ1-2, the full variable domain reads KAGVTQTPRYLIKTRGQQVTLSCSPISGHRSVSWYQQTPGQGLQFLFEYFSETQRNKGNFPGRFSGRQFSNSRSEMNVSTLELGDSALYLCASSFGGADYGYTFGSGTRLTVV.

V gene TRBV9 combines with J gene TRBJ1-6; 8 bases align to TRBD1. After removal of 2 bases from V and 8 bases from J, the junction contained 6 bases not matched to a gene. The CDR3 has 15 amino acids. Per germline, CDR1 SGDLS and CDR2 YYNGEE. Written as DNA, the CDR3 is TGTGCCAGCAGCGTGAACCAGGGGGCTTATTCACCCCTCCACTTT. Translating gives CASSVNQGAYSPLHF.

The chain recombines TRBV5-4 with TRBJ2-3; D may be TRBD2 (7 bases). Trimming shortened V by 3 bases and J by 3 bases, and 11 bases separated the two germline ends. From germline, CDR1 is SGHNT and CDR2 YYREEE (reference sequence). The length of the CDR3 is 14 residues. This chain's CDR3 is CASSYREGTDTQYF. CDR3 DNA: TGTGCCAGCAGCTACAGGGAGGGTACAGATACGCAGTATTTT.